This TCR beta chain was obtained from a study of shared clonotypes between healthy human individuals (dated by TCRdb to about 2020). With respect to the entire study: A few men and a couple of women, aged 18 to 49 years, made up the cohort. To increase sequencing depth and limit assay-specific biases, different laboratories used diverse techniques to prepare libraries and sequence TCR repertoires. The study deeply sequenced blood TCR repertoires of roughly five healthy adults to estimate repertoire size and the extent of clonotype sharing between individuals. Per donor, three plates each were used for CD4 naive and CD4 memory, two for CD8 naive, and one for CD8 memory. Per donor, leukapheresis produced somewhere between about 0.9 and 9 billion PBMCs.

Using the deep immunoSEQ assay, multiplex PCR amplified TCR CDR3 regions from genomic DNA. Extracted genomic DNA from each cell subset was distributed evenly across all wells of several immunoSEQ 96-well plates, and each plate was treated as a replicate. For sorted subsets, each replicate PCR was loaded with roughly 200 ng genomic DNA, equivalent to about 30,000 T cell genomes. Purified libraries were quantified with a Qubit 3.0 fluorometer, sized on a Bioanalyzer 2100, and re-quantified with the KAPA Library Quantification kit. A separate single-read 150-cycle Illumina NextSeq 550 flow cell was used to sequence each immunoSEQ 96-well plate. Processing in the source paper ran as follows. The immunoSEQ output contained only junctional sequences without quality scores, so filtering could not match that applied to full-length reads. Sequences were annotated with PyIR, a Python wrapper for IgBLAST v1.9, using IMGT germline references to assign V/J genes and CDR3. Any read was removed if the V/J assignment was weak (E-value above 1e-6), the CDR3 was missing, or the read contained stop codons, out-of-frame junctions, or ambiguous translated residues. V3J clonotypes were defined as sequences sharing the same inferred V gene, J gene, and CDR3 amino acid sequence. To compute the percentage overlap between repertoires, the number of shared unique clonotypes was divided by the size of the smaller repertoire. RTK rarefaction, the Chao1 estimator, and Recon v2.1 estimates of unobserved clonotypes were used to assess repertoire richness. OLGA was used to compute generation probabilities for all TCRbeta clonotypes that the gDNA method yielded from several donors. TCRdb carries this immuneACCESS record with in-frame sequences only. Its versions omit some clonotypes, under half of them owing to an unresolved V gene in the studies checked, with the rest unexplained. The D gene and trimming were derived from the DNA, and the V and J assignments and clone size from that table. The sample records more than 500,000 clones, approximately 96% of which are singletons. The ten largest clones add up to over 0.1% of the sample.

The full study reports these points: Compared with non-shared clonotypes, clonotypes shared by all four sorted-subset donors had higher generation probabilities. Naive subsets generally had larger estimated clonotype richness than memory subsets. Pairwise subsampling indicated that sequencing depth was expected to affect the degree of clonotype sharing among donors. Sampling was restricted to blood, and TCR repertoires in tissues likely differ from the TCR repertoires found in blood. Sharing across several donors was observed for approximately 5% of naive CD4, 3% to 3.5% of naive CD8, about 2.3% of memory CD4, and over 0.3% of memory CD8 clonotypes. The small number of donors limited the genetic and exposure-history diversity represented. Rarefaction of sorted-subset datasets indicated incomplete sequencing despite the large sequencing depth.

Counted from cysteine to phenylalanine, this CDR3 has 15 amino acids. Of the read, only the CDR3 DNA is kept; its 45 bases are in frame from base 1. CDR1 and CDR2, looked up from the germline V gene, are SNHLY and FYNNEI. The germline ends are 23 bases apart after V is trimmed by 6 bases and J by 9 bases. CD8 naive samples were CD45RO-negative cells positively selected for CCR7, giving a CD45RA+CCR7+ population that excluded TemRA cells. The donors were healthy, HIV-negative adults with no recently reported acute infections or vaccinations. Every donor was a Caucasian adult residing in Nashville, Tennessee, USA. Blood was obtained by leukapheresis, after which PBMCs were separated by Ficoll-Histopaque density gradient centrifugation and cryopreserved in liquid nitrogen vapor phase. Analytical flow cytometry was used to check the purity and quantity of each magnetically sorted T cell population. Genomic DNA was isolated from each sorted fraction and quantified by UV absorbance on a Nanodrop 2000c.

Details on this clone: Its antigen has not been determined. The record has no base qualities; no much larger clone is one base away.

Sequenced: naive CD8+ T cells sorted from blood. Sample cell subset or site, as interpreted from the label and publication: CD45RA+CCR7+. The chain employs TRBV2 and TRBJ2-5, with the D call perhaps TRBD1 or TRBD2, each one matching 5 bases. The clonotype comes from a woman in her twenties or thirties in good health. The sequenced DNA is TGTGCCAGCAGGCTTTTTGGGACGGACGTAGGGGCCCAGTACTTC. Translation gives CASRLFGTDVGAQYF.